The 29 T cell receptor beta chains below all came from one sample that was sequenced in a study of T cell repertoires in cytomegalovirus infection. TCRdb passed the reads through MiXCR, listing each CDR3 protein once. The sample has just under 550,000 distinct CDR3 sequences; approximately 26% are singletons. Sequencing was done on a sample of PBMCs. These receptors were obtained from a human donor in good health (CMV status not recorded). Some clones in this sample may be carry-over from other donors' samples.

This clonotype has a count of ten or more. The chain joins TRBV7-2 to TRBJ1-1; 7 nucleotides line up with TRBD1. Germline CDR1 SGHTA, CDR2 FQGNSA. This CDR3 region has 19 residues. Trimming took 1 base from V and 1 from J; bases not matched to a gene: 15. The CDR3 sequence is CASSLERQGRLSPNTEAFF. The CDR3 bases are TGTGCCAGCAGCTTAGAACGACAGGGACGATTAAGCCCGAACACTGAAGCTTTCTTT.

This chain connects TRBV4-1 to TRBJ2-1; 8 nucleotides agree with TRBD2. This CDR3 has 16 amino acids. CDR1 is MGHRA, CDR2 YSYEKL, per germline. Trimming cost V 4 bases and J 4 bases; bases outside gene matches: 9. CDR3 DNA sequence: TGCGCCAGCAGCCCTATGGCGGGAGGTCCTTACAATGAGCAGTTCTTC. This translates into CASSPMAGGPYNEQFF.

This clonotype was seen repeatedly, ten times or more. The chain couples TRBV12-3 or TRBV12-4 to TRBJ2-7, with TRBD1 matching over 10 bases. Germline trimming cut 6 bases from V and 4 bases from J; bases unmatched to any gene: 6. This CDR3 spans 14 amino acids. The CDR3 bases are TGTGCCAGCAGGCTCCGGGACAGGGGTTACGAGCAGTACTTC. Encoded protein: CASRLRDRGYEQYF.

V usage is TRBV30 and J usage is TRBJ2-2, with 14 nucleotides matching TRBD2. CDR1 is GTSNPN, CDR2 SVGIG, per germline (reference sequence). Unmatched junction bases numbered 14, after V lost 7 bases and J lost 7 bases. This CDR3 region has 17 residues. The CDR3 here is CASTGTSGRPSSGELFF. In DNA, the CDR3 is TGTGCCTCTACCGGGACTAGCGGGAGACCCTCGAGCGGGGAGCTGTTTTTT.

This chain connects TRBV19 to TRBJ2-3; perhaps TRBD2 as D (5 bases). The CDR3 totals 15 residues. V gave up 7 bases and J gave up 0 bases, with 14 bases separating them. Germline CDR1 reads LNHDA; CDR2 reads SQIVND (reference sequence). For the CDR3, the DNA is TGTGCCAGTATGGGATGGAGGAATAGCACAGATACGCAGTATTTT. Residues: CASMGWRNSTDTQYF.

The gene calls are TRBV5-1 and TRBJ2-2; 11 nucleotides line up with TRBD2. This CDR3 contains 18 residues. The ends lost 3 bases at V and 1 base at J; junction bases unmatched: 8. The germline gives CDR1 SGHRS, CDR2 YFSETQ. The CDR3 spells CASSSRLAGTGNTGELFF. The CDR3 bases are TGCGCCAGCAGCTCCCGACTAGCGGGGACCGGGAACACCGGGGAGCTGTTTTTT.

The CDR3 loop is CASSQLAAMNTEAFF. The DNA of the CDR3 is TGCGCCAGCAGCCAATTGGCGGCCATGAACACTGAAGCTTTCTTT. The genes are TRBV4-1 and TRBJ1-1; D is unresolved. This CDR3 region has 15 residues. The V end lost 2 bases, the J end lost 0 bases, and 10 bases lay between the germline ends. Germline assignment: CDR1 MGHRA and CDR2 YSYEKL.

The rearrangement links TRBV7-3 to TRBJ2-3; 8 nucleotides match TRBD2. The CDR3 has 16 residues. Germline V gene lookup returns CDR1 SGHTA and CDR2 FQGTGA. The V and J ends lost 3 bases and 4 bases, in that order; junction bases with no gene match: 9. The CDR3 is CASSFLAGEGPDTQYF. Written as DNA, the CDR3 is TGTGCCAGCAGCTTCCTAGCGGGCGAGGGGCCAGATACGCAGTATTTT.

This clonotype has a count of ten or more. V gene TRBV7-2 combines with J gene TRBJ2-1; D is possibly TRBD2 (5 bases). Germline assignment: CDR1 SGHTA and CDR2 FQGNSA. V was cut by 1 base and J by 3 bases, with 10 bases left in between. CDR3 length equals 15 residues. As DNA, the CDR3 is TGTGCCAGCAGCTTAGTAGGGAGTAACTACAATGAGCAGTTCTTC. Its translation: CASSLVGSNYNEQFF.

Only a few counts were recorded for this clonotype. This sequence joins TRBV29-1 and TRBJ1-1; D unclear. CDR1 and CDR2 (germline): SQVTM, ANQGSEA. The CDR3 length is 12 residues. V was shortened by 7 bases and J by 4 bases, with 13 bases between the two germline ends. CDR3: CSARPKGTEAFF. CDR3 DNA: TGCAGCGCCCGCCCGAAGGGCACTGAAGCTTTCTTT.

The rearrangement uses TRBV7-6 and TRBJ2-5; D gene uncertain. The V end lost 1 base, the J end lost 7 bases, and 13 bases lay between the germline ends. Germline loops: CDR1 SGHVS, CDR2 FNYEAQ. The CDR3 loop spans 14 amino acids. CDR3 in DNA: TGTGCCAGCAGCTTAGAGGCCGTCGGCGGGACCCAGTACTTC. It is translated as CASSLEAVGGTQYF.

This clonotype has ten or more counts. The chain combines TRBV7-2 with TRBJ2-5, with D possibly being TRBD2 (6 bases). Looked up from germline, CDR1 is SGHTA and CDR2 is FQGNSA. This CDR3 has 15 amino acids. The V end lost 4 bases, the J end lost 4 bases, and 16 bases lay between the germline ends. The CDR3 protein is CASSYGPGDGETQYF. The CDR3 region has the DNA TGTGCCAGCAGCTATGGGCCGGGGGATGGAGAGACCCAGTACTTC.

This chain connects TRBV5-6 to TRBJ1-1; D call uncertain. Looked up from germline, CDR1 is SGHDT and CDR2 is YYEEEE. V lost 0 bases and J lost 0, with 15 bases in between. The CDR3 totals 17 residues. The CDR3 sequence is CASSLAGGATLNTEAFF. The CDR3 DNA sequence: TGTGCCAGCAGCTTGGCAGGCGGAGCGACCCTGAACACTGAAGCTTTCTTT. The variable domain in full, with the rest retrieved from reference TRBV5-6 and TRBJ1-1, is DAGVTQSPTHLIKTRGQQVTLRCSPKSGHDTVSWYQQALGQGPQFIFQYYEEEERQRGNFPDRFSGHQFPNYSSELNVNALLLGDSALYLCASSLAGGATLNTEAFFGQGTRLTVV.

The V call is TRBV7-2, the J call TRBJ2-3; the D is unclear. CDR3 length: 13 amino acids. The V and J ends lost 1 base and 6 bases respectively, with 8 bases between them. Per the germline V gene, CDR1 is SGHTA and CDR2 is FQGNSA. CDR3 sequence reads: CASSLGYLDTQYF. CDR3 in DNA: TGTGCCAGCAGCTTAGGCTATCTCGATACGCAGTATTTT.

This rearrangement joins TRBV20-1 to TRBJ1-2, with D uncertain. From germline, CDR1 is DFQATT and CDR2 SNEGSKA (reference sequence). The CDR3 loop spans 13 amino acids. Trimming shortened V by 2 bases and J by 3 bases, and 10 bases separated the two germline ends. CDR3 in amino acids: CSARLWTDYGYTF. The CDR3 DNA sequence: TGCAGTGCTAGATTGTGGACGGACTATGGCTACACCTTC.

This clonotype was picked up a small number of times. V usage is TRBV7-9 and J usage is TRBJ1-1; D is unclear. Germline CDR1 SEHNR, CDR2 FQNEAQ (reference sequence). V lost 2 bases and J 1 base, leaving 8 bases between the germline ends. This CDR3 is 14 amino acids long. The CDR3 DNA sequence: TGTGCCAGCAGCTTACAGGAAACGAACACTGAAGCTTTCTTT. It yields the protein CASSLQETNTEAFF. Using reference TRBV7-9 and TRBJ1-1 for the parts outside the CDR3, the full variable domain is DTGVSQNPRHKITKRGQNVTFRCDPISEHNRLYWYRQTLGQGPEFLTYFQNEAQLEKSRLLSDRFSAERPKGSFSTLEIQRTEQGDSAMYLCASSLQETNTEAFFGQGTRLTVV.

The V and J genes are TRBV12-3 or TRBV12-4 and TRBJ2-3; 7 nucleotides agree with TRBD2. The CDR3 loop spans 13 amino acids. V lost 4 bases to trimming and J lost 6 bases; unmatched junction nucleotides: 4. The CDR3: CASSWRERDTQYF. In DNA, the CDR3 is TGTGCCAGCAGTTGGCGGGAGCGGGATACGCAGTATTTT.

The chain recombines TRBV20-1 with TRBJ2-3, with TRBD2 identical over 12 bases. Looked up from germline, CDR1 is DFQATT and CDR2 is SNEGSKA (reference sequence). This CDR3 is built from 19 residues. V was clipped by 0 bases and J by 4 bases; unmatched bases: 14. The CDR3 region has the DNA TGCAGTGCTAGAGATCGTTTTGGGAGGCTAGCGGGAGGGCCAGATACGCAGTATTTT. Amino acid sequence: CSARDRFGRLAGGPDTQYF.

The genes are TRBV19 and TRBJ1-6; D not resolved. CDR1 is LNHDA and CDR2 is SQIVND in the germline V gene (reference sequence). The V gene lost 2 bases and the J gene lost 13 bases, with 12 bases spanning the gap. The CDR3 length is 13 residues. The CDR3 region is CASSISAGAPLHF. The CDR3 DNA reads TGTGCCAGTAGTATATCCGCTGGAGCGCCCCTCCACTTT.

V is TRBV12-5 and J is TRBJ1-2; 9 positions match TRBD1. V gave up 0 bases and J gave up 8 bases; unmatched junction bases: 22. CDR3 length: 20 amino acids. Germline CDR1 is LGHNT and CDR2 is FRNRAP. In DNA, the CDR3 is TGTGCTAGTGGTTTGGTACCCGTCGTGAATAGGGGGACAGGGCTAGGAGGCTACACCTTC. Protein product: CASGLVPVVNRGTGLGGYTF.

The rearrangement links TRBV4-2 to TRBJ2-4; no firm D call. Germline values: CDR1 LGHNA, CDR2 YNFKEQ. V was cut by 1 base and J by 6 bases, with 13 bases left in between. CDR3 length equals 15 residues. CDR3 region: CASSQAHRGRNIQYF. The CDR3 DNA sequence: TGTGCCAGCAGCCAAGCGCACAGAGGTAGAAACATTCAGTACTTC.

The sample holds many counts of this clonotype. At one boundary the junction diverges from the germline segment, which might be a read error. The chain employs TRBV7-2 and TRBJ2-7, with 10 bases lining up with TRBD2. Germline V lookup: CDR1 SGHTA, CDR2 FQGNSA. The CDR3 has 14 amino acids. The chain's CDR3 is CASSVAGGTYEQYF. DNA for the CDR3: TGTGCCAGCAGCGTAGCGGGAGGAACCTACGAGCAGTACTTC. The variable domain in full, with the rest retrieved from reference TRBV7-2 and TRBJ2-7, is GAGVSQSPSNKVTEKGKDVELRCDPISGHTALYWYRQSLGQGLEFLIYFQGNSAPDKSGLPSDRFSAERTGGSVSTLTIQRTQQEDSAVYLCASSVAGGTYEQYFGPGTRLTVT.

This clonotype turned up a few times. The V gene is TRBV2, the J gene TRBJ2-1, with TRBD2 matching 11 bases. The CDR3 totals 15 residues. The germline gives CDR1 SNHLY, CDR2 FYNNEI. Trimming removed 2 bases from V and 12 bases from J; junction bases left unmatched: 9. CDR3 DNA sequence: TGTGCCAGCAGTGAATATATAGCGGGAGGGCCAGGGCAGTTCTTC. Amino acid sequence: CASSEYIAGGPGQFF. Together with reference TRBV2 and TRBJ2-1, the CDR3 gives the full variable domain: EPEVTQTPSHQVTQMGQEVILRCVPISNHLYFYWYRQILGQKVEFLVSFYNNEISEKSEIFDDQFSVERPDGSNFTLKIRSTKLEDSAMYFCASSEYIAGGPGQFFGPGTRLTVL.

In its sample, this clonotype was seen many times. The rearrangement links TRBV7-2 to TRBJ2-7; D unclear. This CDR3 comprises 12 residues. The ends were cut back, 5 bases at V and 4 bases at J, with 9 bases in the middle. The germline V gene encodes CDR1 SGHTA and CDR2 FQGNSA. CDR3 bases: TGTGCCAGCAGCCTCATCCTATACGAGCAGTACTTC. Its translation is CASSLILYEQYF.

V and J are TRBV11-2 and TRBJ2-3, with D perhaps matching TRBD2 (5 bases). CDR1 and CDR2 (germline): SGHAT, FQNNGV. V was cut by 5 bases and J by 1 base, with 13 bases left in between. This CDR3 has 15 residues. The DNA of the CDR3 is TGTGCCAGCAGCCGAGGTGGCGGGCGCACAGATACGCAGTATTTT. Its protein is CASSRGGGRTDTQYF.

In the case of this clonotype: One base away lies a much larger clone, so this may be a sequencing read error. DNA of the CDR3: TGTGCCAGCAGCGACCGGGCAGTCATCAATGAGCAGTTCTTC. Its protein product is CASSDRAVINEQFF. The rearrangement joins TRBV11-2 to TRBJ2-1; D is unresolved. Germline CDR1 and CDR2: SGHAT and FQNNGV. This CDR3 has 14 residues. Trimming left V 5 bases short and J 6 bases short, with 14 bases between.

The sample holds a few counts of this clonotype. J is TRBJ2-7 and V is TRBV28; D is ambiguous. V shed 6 bases and J shed 2 bases, with 17 bases lying between them. The CDR3 totals 15 residues. The V gene's germline CDR1 is MDHEN and CDR2 SYDVKM. The CDR3 DNA sequence: TGTGCCAGCAGGACCGGCAACGGGCAGACCTACGAGCAGTACTTC. It codes for CASRTGNGQTYEQYF. Based on the CDR3 plus reference TRBV28 and TRBJ2-7, the full variable domain is DVKVTQSSRYLVKRTGEKVFLECVQDMDHENMFWYRQDPGLGLRLIYFSYDVKMKEKGDIPEGYSVSREKKERFSLILESASTNQTSMYLCASRTGNGQTYEQYFGPGTRLTVT.

This clonotype occurred many times. This chain links TRBV12-3 or TRBV12-4 with TRBJ1-6; TRBD1 might be the D (5 bases). This CDR3 is 14 amino acids long. Trimming stripped 1 base from V and 11 bases from J, with 12 bases between. The CDR3 reads CASSLGQGKTPLHF. Written as DNA, the CDR3 is TGTGCCAGCAGTTTAGGGCAGGGAAAGACACCCCTCCACTTT.

There are many counts of this clonotype. This chain links TRBV12-3 or TRBV12-4 with TRBJ2-7; D is possibly TRBD2 (5 bases). V lost 4 bases and J lost 5, with 18 bases in between. This CDR3 spans 15 amino acids. CDR3 sequence: CASSWGMGNGDEQYF. Written as DNA, the CDR3 is TGTGCCAGCAGTTGGGGAATGGGGAACGGGGACGAGCAGTACTTC.